This T cell receptor (beta chain) comes out of a study of T cells in Graves' hyperthyroidism and ophthalmopathy. Study summary: The blood sample was taken at first diagnosis, before treatment began. Broader study findings: Most expanded thyroid clonotypes above 0.001 recurred in blood. Ophthalmopathy got predicted by the model a median around six months before its onset.

Researchers took RNA transcripts and amplified the TCR beta CDR3 regions from them. First-round RT-PCR with HTBI primers amplified the TCR CDR3 region. TCRdb itself ran the multiplex PCR reads through MiXCR, one entry per CDR3 protein. This repertoire shows hundreds of thousands of distinct CDR3 sequences, 19% found once; its top ten account for about 3.5%. Graves' hyperthyroidism was deemed stable absent ophthalmopathy progression within 18 months. Looked up from germline, CDR1 is MGHRA and CDR2 is YSYEKL. Trimming took 4 bases from V and 0 from J, leaving 12 bases between them. The CDR3 has 15 residues. This clonotype has only a few counts. The target antigen is unknown.

V gene TRBV4-1 combines with J gene TRBJ1-1; no firm D call. This sequence was found in a woman under 30 with Graves' hyperthyroidism. Specimen: blood. The CDR3 DNA reads as TGCGCCAGCAGCCGAAGTGGCGCCATGAACACTGAAGCTTTCTTT. Its protein product is CASSRSGAMNTEAFF.